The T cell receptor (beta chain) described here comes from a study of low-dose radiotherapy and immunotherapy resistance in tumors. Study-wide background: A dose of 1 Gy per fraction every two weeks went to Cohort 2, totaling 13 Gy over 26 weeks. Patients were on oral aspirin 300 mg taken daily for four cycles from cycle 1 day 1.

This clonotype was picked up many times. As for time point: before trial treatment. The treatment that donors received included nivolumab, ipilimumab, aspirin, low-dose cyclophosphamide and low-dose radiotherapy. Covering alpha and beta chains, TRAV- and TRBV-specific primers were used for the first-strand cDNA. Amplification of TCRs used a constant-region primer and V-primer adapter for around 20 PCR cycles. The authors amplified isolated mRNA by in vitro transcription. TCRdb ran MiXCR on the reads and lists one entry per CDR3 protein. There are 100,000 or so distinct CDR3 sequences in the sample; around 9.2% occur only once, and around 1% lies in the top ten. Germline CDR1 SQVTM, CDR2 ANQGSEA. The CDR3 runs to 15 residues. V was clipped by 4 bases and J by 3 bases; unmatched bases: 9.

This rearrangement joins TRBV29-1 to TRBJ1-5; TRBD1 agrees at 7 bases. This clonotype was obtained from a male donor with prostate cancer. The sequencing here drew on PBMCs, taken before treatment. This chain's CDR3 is CSVATGTAYNQPQHF. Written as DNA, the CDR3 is TGCAGCGTTGCTACCGGGACAGCTTACAATCAGCCCCAGCATTTT.